Detailed here is one T cell receptor beta chain. Its antigen remains unknown. This specimen belongs to a study of shared clonotypes between healthy human individuals. Overall study results and limits: The study found lower generation probabilities in non-shared clonotypes than in those shared by all four donors. Generally, naive subsets (rather than memory subsets) showed larger estimated richness.

The CDR3 sequence is 13 residues long. Germline lookup yields CDR1 SSHAT and CDR2 FNYEAQ (reference sequence). V was trimmed by 6 bases and J by 4 bases, leaving 13 bases between them. In replicate PCRs of sorted subsets, around 0.2 ug DNA, 29,000 or so T cell genomes, was used. Some clones are missing from TCRdb's copy, which holds only in-frame ones; the method was immunoSEQ multiplex PCR. This sample yields about 2.4 million clones, of which 93% are seen a single time; approximately 0.36% belongs to the top ten. This sequence joins TRBV7-7 and TRBJ2-7; possibly TRBD1 or TRBD2 for D (5 bases each). The sample comprised naive CD4+ T cells from PBMCs. Regarding subset: CD45RA+ positively selected. The clonotype comes from a man aged 18 to 29 in good health. Some clones in this sample may be carry-over from other donors' samples. The CDR3 loop is CASSWGRAYEQYF. The CDR3, as DNA: TGTGCCAGCAGTTGGGGACGGGCATACGAGCAGTACTTC.